This TCR beta chain was observed in a study of blood T cell repertoires in COVID-19. Study-level information: The study drew acute and convalescent COVID-19 samples from the United States, Italy and Spain. Sample material is recorded as cDNA or gDNA derived from T cells, B-cell-depleted T cells, or PBMCs.

The CDR3 covers 18 residues. Germline V gene lookup returns CDR1 SEHNR and CDR2 FQNEAQ (reference sequence). V was trimmed by 3 bases and J by 4 bases, leaving 19 bases between them. Original data processing: How many nucleated cells were present was estimated from reference gene primer amplification. Sequencing used immunoSEQ multiplex PCR; TCRdb keeps in-frame clones, though not all of them. V, J and clone size are taken as reported in that table, and D and trimming were inferred from the DNA itself. The repertoire holds about 190,000 clones, with roughly 81% as singletons. The source material was peripheral blood. The clonotype was recovered from a woman of 80 years or more with acute or convalescent COVID-19. The V and J genes are TRBV7-9 and TRBJ1-6, with a tentative D call TRBD1 (6 bases). DNA for the CDR3: TGTGCCAGCAGCTTGGGCTTGGGGGCGGCATCATATAATTCACCCCTCCACTTT. Translating gives CASSLGLGAASYNSPLHF.